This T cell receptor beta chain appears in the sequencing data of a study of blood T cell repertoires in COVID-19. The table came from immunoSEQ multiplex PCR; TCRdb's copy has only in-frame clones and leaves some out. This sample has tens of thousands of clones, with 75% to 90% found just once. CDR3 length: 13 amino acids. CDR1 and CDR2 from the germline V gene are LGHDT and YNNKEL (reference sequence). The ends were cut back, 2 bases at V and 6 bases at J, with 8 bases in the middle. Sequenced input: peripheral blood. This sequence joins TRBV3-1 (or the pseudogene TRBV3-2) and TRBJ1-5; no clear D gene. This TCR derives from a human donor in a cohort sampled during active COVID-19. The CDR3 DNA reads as TGTGCCAGCAGCCAAACTCTAGGTCAGCCCCAGCATTTT. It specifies CASSQTLGQPQHF.